A single sample is the source of the 2 T cell receptor beta chains below, sequenced in a study of blood T cell repertoires in COVID-19. Profiled with immunoSEQ multiplex PCR; TCRdb holds only in-frame clones, not every one. The sample consists of about 370,000 clones, approximately 92% of them appearing once. Material: PBMCs or T cells enriched from blood (not recorded which). The origin of the receptors is a man aged 18 to 29 who had recovered from COVID-19.

The gene calls are TRBV30 and TRBJ1-2; tentative D call: TRBD1 (6 bases). Trimming took off 0 bases at V and 8 bases at J, with 16 bases between the two ends. This CDR3 is 14 amino acids long. Looked up from germline, CDR1 is GTSNPN and CDR2 is SVGIG (reference sequence). This chain's CDR3 is CAWSVGGAGSGYTF. The DNA for the CDR3 is TGTGCCTGGAGTGTTGGGGGGGCAGGGTCAGGCTACACCTTC. The entire variable domain, with the rest obtained from reference TRBV30 and TRBJ1-2, is as follows: SQTIHQWPATLVQPVGSPLSLECTVEGTSNPNLYWYRQAAGRGLQLLFYSVGIGQISSEVPQNLSASRPQDRQFILSSKKLLLSDSGFYLCAWSVGGAGSGYTFGSGTRLTVV.

The table lists this clone with a count of one. The chain joins TRBV18 to TRBJ2-5, with 11 positions matching TRBD2. This CDR3 comprises 18 residues. Germline trimming cut 2 bases from V and 4 bases from J; bases unmatched to any gene: 12. The germline CDR1 and CDR2 sequences are KGHSH and LQKENI. The CDR3 protein is CASSPYPLAGALIETQYF. CDR3 bases: TGTGCCAGCTCACCATACCCACTAGCGGGGGCTTTAATAGAGACCCAGTACTTC.